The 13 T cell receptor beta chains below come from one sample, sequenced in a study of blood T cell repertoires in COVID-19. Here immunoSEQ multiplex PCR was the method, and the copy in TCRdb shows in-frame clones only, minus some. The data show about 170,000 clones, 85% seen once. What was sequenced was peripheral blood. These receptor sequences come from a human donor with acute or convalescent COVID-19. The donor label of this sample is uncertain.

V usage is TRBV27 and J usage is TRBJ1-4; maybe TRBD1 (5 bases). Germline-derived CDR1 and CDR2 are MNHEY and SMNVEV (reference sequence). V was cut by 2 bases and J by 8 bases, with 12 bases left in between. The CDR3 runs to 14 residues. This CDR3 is CASSLILGREKLFF. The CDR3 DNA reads TGTGCCAGCAGTTTAATACTGGGGCGGGAAAAACTGTTTTTT.

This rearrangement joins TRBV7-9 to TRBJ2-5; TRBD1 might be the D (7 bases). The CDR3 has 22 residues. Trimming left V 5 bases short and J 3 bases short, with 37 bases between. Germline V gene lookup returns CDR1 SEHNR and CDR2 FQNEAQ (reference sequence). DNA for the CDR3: TGTGCCAGCAGCCGGGCTTCTAAAAACAGGGGACTCAGCCGTAGGCGCGAAGAGACCCAGTACTTC. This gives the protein CASSRASKNRGLSRRREETQYF.

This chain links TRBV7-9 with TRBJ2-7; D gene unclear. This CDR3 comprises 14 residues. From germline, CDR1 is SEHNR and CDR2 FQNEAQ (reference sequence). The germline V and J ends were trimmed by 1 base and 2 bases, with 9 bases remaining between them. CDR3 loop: CASSLGHGPYEQYF. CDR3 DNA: TGTGCCAGCAGCTTAGGACACGGCCCCTACGAGCAGTACTTC.

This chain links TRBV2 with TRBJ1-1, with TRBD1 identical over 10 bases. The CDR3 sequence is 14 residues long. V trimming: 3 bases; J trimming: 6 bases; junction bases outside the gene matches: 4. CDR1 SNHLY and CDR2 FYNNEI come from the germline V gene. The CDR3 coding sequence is TGTGCCAGCAGTGAGACAGGGGGCTCAGCTGAAGCTTTCTTT. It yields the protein CASSETGGSAEAFF.

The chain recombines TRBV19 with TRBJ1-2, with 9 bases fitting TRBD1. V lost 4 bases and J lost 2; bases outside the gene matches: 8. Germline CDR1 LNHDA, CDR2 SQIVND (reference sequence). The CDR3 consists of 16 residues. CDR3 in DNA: TGTGCCAGTAGTACATGGGGGGGACAGGGCAACTATGGCTACACCTTC. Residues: CASSTWGGQGNYGYTF. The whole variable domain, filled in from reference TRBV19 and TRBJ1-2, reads DGGITQSPKYLFRKEGQNVTLSCEQNLNHDAMYWYRQDPGQGLRLIYYSQIVNDFQKGDIAEGYSVSREKKESFPLTVTSAQKNPTAFYLCASSTWGGQGNYGYTFGSGTRLTVV.

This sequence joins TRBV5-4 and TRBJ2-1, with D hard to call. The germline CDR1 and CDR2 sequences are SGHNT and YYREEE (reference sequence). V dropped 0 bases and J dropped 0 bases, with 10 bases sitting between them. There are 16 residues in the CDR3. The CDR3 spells CASSLGSTSSYNEQFF. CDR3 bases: TGTGCCAGCAGCTTGGGATCCACAAGCTCCTACAATGAGCAGTTCTTC.

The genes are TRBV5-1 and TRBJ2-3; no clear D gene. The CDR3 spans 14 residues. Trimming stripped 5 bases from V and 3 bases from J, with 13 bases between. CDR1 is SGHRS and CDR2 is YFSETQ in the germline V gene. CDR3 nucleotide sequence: TGCGCCAGCAGGCGGAACCCTAGTACAGATACGCAGTATTTT. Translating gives CASRRNPSTDTQYF.

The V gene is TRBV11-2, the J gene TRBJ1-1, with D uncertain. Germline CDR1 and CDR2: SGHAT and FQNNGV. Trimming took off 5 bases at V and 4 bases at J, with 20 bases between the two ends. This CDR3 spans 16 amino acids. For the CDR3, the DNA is TGTGCCAGCAGCCCAACCCAGAGACTGGGGAGCACTGAAGCTTTCTTT. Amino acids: CASSPTQRLGSTEAFF. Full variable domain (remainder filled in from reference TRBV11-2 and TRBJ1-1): EAGVAQSPRYKIIEKRQSVAFWCNPISGHATLYWYQQILGQGPKLLIQFQNNGVVDDSQLPKDRFSAERLKGVDSTLKIQPAKLEDSAVYLCASSPTQRLGSTEAFFGQGTRLTVV.

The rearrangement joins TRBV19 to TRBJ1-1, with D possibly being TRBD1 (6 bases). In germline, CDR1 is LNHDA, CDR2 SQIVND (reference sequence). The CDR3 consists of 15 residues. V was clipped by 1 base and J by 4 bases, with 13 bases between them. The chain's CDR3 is CASSIAGGGGTEAFF. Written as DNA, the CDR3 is TGTGCCAGTAGTATAGCTGGGGGCGGGGGCACTGAAGCTTTCTTT.

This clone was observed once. CDR3 bases: TGTGCCAGCAGCCGCGGCAATGAGCAGTTCTTC. Protein product: CASSRGNEQFF. The J gene is TRBJ2-1, the V gene TRBV6-6, with D unresolved. Germline values: CDR1 MNHNY, CDR2 SVGAGI (reference sequence). The germline V and J ends were trimmed by 6 bases and 6 bases, with 6 bases remaining between them. This CDR3 region has 11 residues.

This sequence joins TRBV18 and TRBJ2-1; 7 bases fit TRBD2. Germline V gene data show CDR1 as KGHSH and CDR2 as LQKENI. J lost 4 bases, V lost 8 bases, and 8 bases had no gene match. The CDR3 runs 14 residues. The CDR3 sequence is CASIWASGYNEQFF. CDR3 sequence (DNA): TGTGCCAGCATCTGGGCTAGCGGATACAATGAGCAGTTCTTC. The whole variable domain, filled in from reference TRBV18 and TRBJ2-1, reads NAGVMQNPRHLVRRRGQEARLRCSPMKGHSHVYWYRQLPEEGLKFMVYLQKENIIDESGMPKERFSAEFPKEGPSILRIQQVVRGDSAAYFCASIWASGYNEQFFGPGTRLTVL.

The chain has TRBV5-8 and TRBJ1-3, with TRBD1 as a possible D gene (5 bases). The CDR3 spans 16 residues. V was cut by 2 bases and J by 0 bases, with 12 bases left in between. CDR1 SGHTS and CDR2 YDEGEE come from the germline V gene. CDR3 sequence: CASSFMTASSGNTIYF. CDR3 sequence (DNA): TGTGCCAGCAGCTTCATGACAGCGAGCTCTGGAAACACCATATATTTT.

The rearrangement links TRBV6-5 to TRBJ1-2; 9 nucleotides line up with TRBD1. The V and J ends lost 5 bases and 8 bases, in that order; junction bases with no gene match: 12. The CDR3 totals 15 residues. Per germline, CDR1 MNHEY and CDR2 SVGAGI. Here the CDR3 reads CASSRHRGQVGGYTF. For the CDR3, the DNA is TGTGCCAGCAGTCGCCACAGGGGGCAAGTTGGGGGCTACACCTTC.